This TCR beta chain was captured in a study of control samples from healthy donors and cancer patients. The V segment lost 5 bases and the J segment 3 bases; nucleotides outside the gene matches: 7. Germline lookup yields CDR1 LNHNV and CDR2 YYDKDF (reference sequence). The CDR3 runs 16 residues. Repertoires were generated with immunoSEQ multiplex PCR, while TCRdb's copy carries only in-frame clones and drops some. Seen here are roughly 130,000 clones, 90% to 95% observed once, and the top ten hold 1.5% to 2%. This clone has only one observation. The sample consisted of PBMCs. This TCR was sampled from a man between 50 and 59 years old with head and neck cancer. This chain uses TRBV15 with TRBJ2-5; 12 nucleotides match TRBD2. The CDR3 loop reads CATSVPSGGAEETQYF. DNA for the CDR3: TGTGCCACCAGCGTACCTAGCGGGGGGGCGGAAGAGACCCAGTACTTC.